This T cell receptor beta chain was documented in a study of early T cells in non-severe SARS-CoV-2 infection. Study-wide results and limits: VDJdb matching skewed toward anti-spike CD8 responses, missing private and CD4 specificities.

The V end lost 6 bases, the J end lost 0 bases, and 18 bases lay between the germline ends. CDR3 length: 17 amino acids. Germline CDR1 is SGHVS and CDR2 is FNYEAQ. Individual cDNA molecules carried attached unique molecular identifiers. TCRdb called the 5' RACE reads again in MiXCR, with one record for every CDR3 protein. The table includes tens of thousands of distinct CDR3 sequences, under 4.5% detected once. This clonotype occurred many times. Its target is not known. This receptor was obtained from an adult who was a healthcare worker with PCR-confirmed SARS-CoV-2 infection or an uninfected control (not recorded which). The sample comprised whole blood. This chain uses TRBV7-6 with TRBJ2-1, with D possibly being TRBD2 (8 bases). This CDR3 reads CASSRVAGQSSYNEQFF. CDR3 DNA sequence: TGTGCCAGCAGTAGAGTAGCGGGACAGAGCTCCTACAATGAGCAGTTCTTC. The whole variable domain, remainder taken from reference TRBV7-6 and TRBJ2-1, is GAGVSQSPRYKVTKRGQDVALRCDPISGHVSLYWYRQALGQGPEFLTYFNYEAQQDKSGLPNDRFSAERPEGSISTLTIQRTEQRDSAMYRCASSRVAGQSSYNEQFFGPGTRLTVL.